This T cell receptor beta chain was obtained from a study of T cells in localized non-small cell lung cancer. The study's findings and limits: Without multi-region sequencing, intratumor heterogeneity could not be excluded.

The CDR3 consists of 18 residues. V was pared by 0 bases and J by 3 bases, with 10 bases of the junction left unmatched. Germline loops: CDR1 SGHDN, CDR2 FVKESK. The assay was immunoSEQ multiplex PCR, and TCRdb's table has in-frame clones only and misses some. The table records 7,000 to 7,500 clones, about 23% of them present only once. With regard to this clone: Its antigen is still unknown.

The input for sequencing was lung tumor tissue, taken before any cancer treatment. The receptor was isolated from a man aged 35 to 69 with stage III squamous cell lung carcinoma. The V gene is TRBV14, the J gene TRBJ2-1; 8 bases line up with TRBD1. DNA for the CDR3: TGTGCCAGCAGCCAAGATCTGGCAGGACAGGGATTCTACAATGAGCAGTTCTTC. Translating gives CASSQDLAGQGFYNEQFF. Using reference TRBV14 and TRBJ2-1 for the parts outside the CDR3, the full variable domain is EAGVTQFPSHSVIEKGQTVTLRCDPISGHDNLYWYRRVMGKEIKFLLHFVKESKQDESGMPNNRFLAERTGGTYSTLKVQPAELEDSGVYFCASSQDLAGQGFYNEQFFGPGTRLTVL.